These 23 T cell receptor beta chains were all obtained from the same sample, sequenced in a study of control samples from healthy donors and cancer patients (TCRdb year 2020). The protocol used for the library was the immunoSEQ multiplex PCR assay. The table comes from immuneACCESS by way of TCRdb, which keeps in-frame sequences with V and J called. Part of the clones is missing from these tables; in studies checked, under half for an unresolved V gene and the rest for unknown reasons. This sample holds nearly 200,000 clones; roughly nine tenths were observed only once. The ten biggest clones cover approximately 1.8% of the sample. Material: blood. The receptors stem from a man between 25 and 39 years old in good health.

CDR3 DNA sequence: TGTGCCAGCACCCCCGGCTTACGGGGTGGCGAGCAGTACTTC. Translating it yields CASTPGLRGGEQYF. V and J are TRBV6-5 and TRBJ2-7; possible D gene TRBD2, 5 bases. Between the trimmed V and J ends, which lost 7 bases and 6 bases, there was a span of 19 bases. CDR1 and CDR2 (germline): MNHEY, SVGAGI. The CDR3 runs to 14 residues.

The chain employs TRBV5-1 and TRBJ2-2; tentatively, D is TRBD2 (6 bases). The CDR3 is 18 residues long. V lost 4 bases to trimming and J lost 0 bases, with 19 bases between them. The V gene's germline CDR1 is SGHRS and CDR2 YFSETQ. The CDR3 reads CASSGSWSAGPNTGELFF. The CDR3 nucleotides read TGCGCCAGCAGCGGGAGTTGGAGTGCGGGGCCGAACACCGGGGAGCTGTTTTTT.

V usage is TRBV25-1 and J usage is TRBJ1-1; the D is unclear. V was trimmed by 5 bases and J by 0 bases, leaving 13 bases between them. The germline CDR1 and CDR2 sequences are MGHDK and SYGVNS. The length of the CDR3 is 15 residues. CDR3 DNA sequence: TGTGCCAGCAGTAGGCAGAGAGATATGAACACTGAAGCTTTCTTT. Translated: CASSRQRDMNTEAFF.

The chain couples TRBV5-6 to TRBJ1-1; D is possibly TRBD1 (5 bases). Between the trimmed V and J ends, which lost 0 bases and 4 bases, there was a span of 10 bases. This CDR3 spans 14 amino acids. Looked up from germline, CDR1 is SGHDT and CDR2 is YYEEEE. The CDR3 coding sequence is TGTGCCAGCAGCTTGGCGGGCGGGGCCACTGAAGCTTTCTTT. Translating it yields CASSLAGGATEAFF.

J is TRBJ2-1 and V is TRBV6-4; TRBD2 matches at 11 bases. J lost 8 bases, V lost 5 bases, and 5 bases had no gene match. CDR1 is MRHNA, CDR2 SNTAGT, per germline. This CDR3 is built from 14 residues. The CDR3 protein is CASSLLAGGDEQFF. CDR3 sequence (DNA): TGTGCCAGCAGTCTGCTAGCGGGGGGCGATGAGCAGTTCTTC.

The rearrangement links TRBV6-5 to TRBJ1-6; D is unresolved. V gave up 6 bases and J gave up 7 bases, with 16 bases separating them. The CDR3 spans 15 residues. CDR1 MNHEY and CDR2 SVGAGI come from the germline V gene. The CDR3 region has the DNA TGTGCCAGCAGCCGAGGGCCACGAGGGAATTCACCCCTCCACTTT. Its translation is CASSRGPRGNSPLHF.

The rearrangement links TRBV3-1 (or the pseudogene TRBV3-2) to TRBJ1-4, with 8 bases fitting TRBD1. CDR3 size: 16 residues. Trimming took 3 bases from V and 4 from J; bases not matched to a gene: 7. CDR1 is LGHDT and CDR2 is YNNKEL in the germline V gene (reference sequence). The CDR3 loop reads CASSHRTGIYNEKLFF. The DNA of the CDR3 is TGTGCCAGCAGCCACCGGACAGGGATTTATAATGAAAAACTGTTTTTT.

The J gene is TRBJ1-3, the V gene TRBV11-3; D is perhaps TRBD1 (5 bases). Trimming stripped 5 bases from V and 5 bases from J, with 10 bases between. The V gene's germline CDR1 is SGHNT and CDR2 YENEEA. The length of the CDR3 is 13 residues. The CDR3 region is CASSTDRRNTIYF. The CDR3 coding sequence is TGTGCCAGCAGCACCGACAGAAGAAACACCATATATTTT.

The chain combines TRBV6-1 with TRBJ1-1, with D unclear. The germline V gene has CDR1 MNHNS and CDR2 SASEGT. Trimming took off 1 base at V and 0 bases at J, with 6 bases between the two ends. CDR3 length: 14 amino acids. The CDR3 region is CASSEGAVNTEAFF. The CDR3 DNA is TGTGCCAGCAGTGAAGGGGCGGTGAACACTGAAGCTTTCTTT.

This chain connects TRBV10-1 to TRBJ2-1; TRBD1 agrees at 7 bases. Germline loops: CDR1 WNHNN, CDR2 SYGVQD (reference sequence). V shed 0 bases and J 6 bases; nucleotides not matched to a gene: 5. The CDR3 contains 15 residues. This CDR3 reads CASSESGGGRNEQFF. The CDR3 nucleotides are TGCGCCAGCAGTGAGTCAGGGGGCGGCCGCAATGAGCAGTTCTTC.

The genes are TRBV5-6 and TRBJ2-1; D is ambiguous. V dropped 0 bases and J dropped 3 bases, with 7 bases sitting between them. The CDR3 covers 14 residues. Germline CDR1 reads SGHDT; CDR2 reads YYEEEE. The CDR3 loop is CASSLVGVYNEQFF. The CDR3 DNA reads as TGTGCCAGCAGCTTGGTCGGAGTCTACAATGAGCAGTTCTTC.

The chain recombines TRBV9 with TRBJ1-2, with 9 bases fitting TRBD1. V shed 6 bases and J 7 bases; nucleotides not matched to a gene: 7. The CDR3 sequence is 13 residues long. Germline V CDR1 and CDR2: SGDLS, YYNGEE. The CDR3 sequence is CASNGQGKRGYTF. CDR3 nucleotide sequence: TGTGCCAGCAACGGACAGGGGAAGCGTGGCTACACCTTC.

This clone has a single count. The chain links TRBV24-1 to TRBJ2-3; no reliable D call. The CDR3 contains 14 residues. Deletions cut 2 bases from V and 0 bases from J, with 5 bases between. In germline, CDR1 is KGHDR, CDR2 SFDVKD. The chain's CDR3 is CATSDSSSTDTQYF. The CDR3 DNA sequence: TGTGCCACCAGTGATTCATCTAGCACAGATACGCAGTATTTT.

The chain recombines TRBV7-3 with TRBJ2-7; D unclear. The ends were cut back, 1 base at V and 4 bases at J, with 11 bases in the middle. The germline V gene encodes CDR1 SGHTA and CDR2 FQGTGA. This CDR3 has 14 residues. The DNA for the CDR3 is TGTGCCAGCAGCTTAAAACCCCTAGGATACGAGCAGTACTTC. Its protein product is CASSLKPLGYEQYF.

V is TRBV10-3 and J is TRBJ1-1, with 8 positions matching TRBD1. The trim removed 10 bases at V and 1 base at J, leaving 8 bases unmatched. Germline V CDR1 and CDR2: ENHRY, SYGVKD. This CDR3 spans 14 amino acids. The CDR3 sequence: CATEDRAANTEAFF. The CDR3 DNA is TGTGCCACCGAGGACAGGGCGGCGAACACTGAAGCTTTCTTT.

V is TRBV4-2 and J is TRBJ2-3; D gene ambiguous. The CDR3 sequence is 12 residues long. From germline, CDR1 is LGHNA and CDR2 YNFKEQ. V was shortened by 4 bases and J by 7 bases, with 9 bases between the two germline ends. CDR3 in DNA: TGTGCCAGCAGCCCTTACCCGAATACGCAGTATTTT. Translating gives CASSPYPNTQYF.

V gene TRBV6-5 combines with J gene TRBJ2-1, with 10 nucleotides matching TRBD2. CDR3 length: 14 residues. Germline V gives CDR1 MNHEY, CDR2 SVGAGI. V shed 10 bases, J shed 5 bases, and the junction held 8 bases outside the gene matches. CDR3 region: CATQSGGENNEQFF. CDR3 sequence (DNA): TGTGCCACCCAGAGCGGGGGGGAAAACAATGAGCAGTTCTTC.

The chain is built from TRBV19 and TRBJ1-2, with D tentatively TRBD1 (5 bases). The CDR3 has 16 residues. The V end lost 5 bases, the J end lost 0 bases, and 16 bases lay between the germline ends. CDR1 and CDR2 from the germline V gene are LNHDA and SQIVND (reference sequence). As DNA, the CDR3 is TGTGCCAGTAGTTTCGGCAGGGAGAGAGCTAACTATGGCTACACCTTC. This sequence encodes CASSFGRERANYGYTF.

This clone was counted once. This chain connects TRBV4-1 to TRBJ2-5, with TRBD1 identical over 12 bases. V gave up 4 bases and J gave up 4 bases; unmatched junction bases: 10. CDR1 and CDR2 from the germline V gene are MGHRA and YSYEKL. This CDR3 comprises 17 residues. The CDR3 sequence is CASSRTGTGGERETQYF. CDR3 DNA sequence: TGCGCCAGCAGCCGAACCGGGACAGGGGGCGAAAGAGAGACCCAGTACTTC.

The V gene is TRBV18, the J gene TRBJ1-4, with 8 bases matching TRBD1. V shed 4 bases and J 0 bases; nucleotides not matched to a gene: 4. CDR3 length equals 16 residues. Germline values: CDR1 KGHSH, CDR2 LQKENI. The CDR3 loop reads CASSLKQGATNEKLFF. The CDR3 DNA reads TGTGCCAGCTCACTGAAACAGGGGGCAACTAATGAAAAACTGTTTTTT.

J is TRBJ1-4 and V is TRBV6-6, with TRBD1 as a possible D gene (5 bases). Germline V lookup: CDR1 MNHNY, CDR2 SVGAGI (reference sequence). The ends were cut back, 2 bases at V and 8 bases at J, with 15 bases in the middle. CDR3 length: 15 residues. The CDR3 DNA is TGTGCCAGCAGTTACGGGGGAAGTAGGGGAGAAAAACTGTTTTTT. Protein: CASSYGGSRGEKLFF.

The genes are TRBV24-1 and TRBJ1-1; D is undetermined. CDR3 size: 13 residues. CDR1 and CDR2 (germline): KGHDR, SFDVKD. Trimming removed 9 bases from V and 6 bases from J, with 16 bases in between. The CDR3 loop reads CATRLTRTSEAFF. CDR3 bases: TGTGCCACCCGACTGACCCGAACCTCTGAAGCTTTCTTT.

Only a few counts were recorded for this clone. The chain employs TRBV19 and TRBJ1-5; 8 nucleotides match TRBD1. The CDR3 extends over 15 amino acids. Germline values: CDR1 LNHDA, CDR2 SQIVND (reference sequence). Unmatched junction bases numbered 7, after V lost 5 bases and J lost 4 bases. The DNA for the CDR3 is TGTGCCAGTAGTGGTGGGACAGGAGAGAATCAGCCCCAGCATTTT. Translating gives CASSGGTGENQPQHF.